This TCR beta chain was captured in a study of CD8 T cells in ankylosing spondylitis. Whole-study results and caveats: Clones tied to disease were said to be significantly enriched in matched ankylosing spondylitis synovial fluid. Blood from ankylosing spondylitis patients appeared to carry a characteristic roughly 8-variant TCR beta motif. Previously reported in reactive arthritis synovial fluid and blood were some of the motif variants.

This CDR3 has 17 residues. The germline V gene has CDR1 MRHNA and CDR2 SNTAGT. After removal of 8 bases from V and 0 bases from J, the junction contained 10 bases not matched to a gene. This clonotype has more than one count but fewer than ten. Its antigen is currently unknown. Library preparation for TCR beta used quantitative 5'-RACE with molecular barcodes. TCRdb reprocessed the 5' RACE reads via MiXCR and lists one record per CDR3 protein. There are over 60,000 distinct CDR3 sequences in the sample; 5.3% occur only once, and 2.2% lies in the top ten. The sequence derives from a male donor with ankylosing spondylitis or in good health (not recorded which). The sample consisted of blood, either unsorted or a sorted T cell fraction (not recorded which). V usage is TRBV6-4 and J usage is TRBJ2-6; TRBD1 agrees at 7 bases. The CDR3 nucleotides read TGTGCCAGCTCCCGGGACAGTGAGAACTCTGGGGCCAACGTCCTGACTTTC. It codes for CASSRDSENSGANVLTF.